A single sample is the source of the 14 T cell receptor beta chains below, sequenced in a study of identical twins. Each CDR3 protein is one row after TCRdb ran MiXCR on the 5' RACE reads. Among 230,000 or so distinct CDR3 sequences listed, about 8.3% were seen once. A further study also used this sample, focusing on yellow fever vaccine responses in identical twins.

Sequences were obtained from CD8+ T cells sorted from blood. The receptor set was obtained from a woman under 30 in good health.

The chain combines TRBV15 with TRBJ1-4; no clear D. The CDR3 has 11 amino acids. The germline CDR1 and CDR2 sequences are LNHNV and YYDKDF (reference sequence). Between the trimmed V and J ends, which lost 8 bases and 10 bases, there was a span of 11 bases. The CDR3 reads CATGLFGKLFF. The CDR3 DNA sequence: TGTGCCACCGGTTTGTTTGGAAAACTGTTTTTT.

This clonotype occurred a few times. The CDR3 DNA is TGCAGCAACCGCGGGGGGCTCTCCTACAATGAGCAGTTCTTC. As protein: CSNRGGLSYNEQFF. V is TRBV29-1 and J is TRBJ2-1; 8 bases are shared with TRBD2. The V gene end was trimmed by 8 bases and the J gene end by 0 bases; junction bases not matched to a gene: 6. CDR3 length: 14 residues. Germline CDR1 reads SQVTM; CDR2 reads ANQGSEA.

Many counts were recorded for this clonotype. V usage is TRBV29-1 and J usage is TRBJ2-7, with a weak D call TRBD2 (5 bases). The V gene's germline CDR1 is SQVTM and CDR2 ANQGSEA. Between the trimmed V and J ends, which lost 5 bases and 1 base, there was a span of 9 bases. The CDR3 is 12 residues long. Written as DNA, the CDR3 is TGCAGCGTTTTACTAGTGTCCTACGAGCAGTACTTC. As protein: CSVLLVSYEQYF.

This clonotype appeared many times. The chain combines TRBV6-4 with TRBJ2-3; TRBD1 is a possible D gene (6 bases). V shed 3 bases and J shed 4 bases, with 14 bases lying between them. The CDR3 contains 15 residues. Germline values: CDR1 MRHNA, CDR2 SNTAGT. The CDR3, as DNA: TGTGCCAGCAGTGAGGGACCACAGGGCCCAGATACGCAGTATTTT. Translated, it gives CASSEGPQGPDTQYF.

This clonotype came up a few times. This chain connects TRBV20-1 to TRBJ2-5; 7 nucleotides match TRBD2. This CDR3 contains 16 residues. The J segment lost 5 bases and the V segment lost 0 bases, leaving 12 bases of the junction unmatched. Per the germline V gene, CDR1 is DFQATT and CDR2 is SNEGSKA (reference sequence). The CDR3 coding sequence is TGCAGTGCTAGAGATTTGGGGGAGGGACCGCGGGAGACCCAGTACTTC. This codes for CSARDLGEGPRETQYF.

This sequence joins TRBV3-1 and TRBJ1-2, with TRBD1 identical over 8 bases. CDR3 length: 15 residues. Germline lookup yields CDR1 LGHDT and CDR2 YNNKEL (reference sequence). Trimming cost V 0 bases and J 4 bases; bases outside gene matches: 4. CDR3 in DNA: TGTGCCAGCAGCCAAGACAGGGGGCAGGTCTATGGCTACACCTTC. This codes for CASSQDRGQVYGYTF.

The CDR3 DNA reads TGTGCCAGCAGCTTAGTTGAGGGGCCGGGTAATGAGCAGTTCTTC. As protein: CASSLVEGPGNEQFF. The chain couples TRBV7-9 to TRBJ2-1; tentatively, D is TRBD1 or TRBD2 (5 bases each). The CDR3 spans 15 residues. Germline-derived CDR1 and CDR2 are SEHNR and FQNEAQ (reference sequence). V was shortened by 1 base and J by 7 bases, with 14 bases between the two germline ends.

This clonotype came up many times. The rearrangement joins TRBV29-1 to TRBJ2-5; D gene ambiguous. Germline V lookup: CDR1 SQVTM, CDR2 ANQGSEA. V shed 3 bases and J shed 5 bases, with 19 bases lying between them. The CDR3 runs 15 residues. This CDR3 is CSVETYGRGRETQYF. The CDR3 DNA is TGCAGCGTTGAGACGTATGGAAGAGGTCGGGAGACCCAGTACTTC.

Many counts were recorded for this clonotype. The CDR3 nucleotides are TGCAGCGTTGAAGATCATCGGGTCGAGCAGTACTTC. This sequence encodes CSVEDHRVEQYF. The V call is TRBV29-1, the J call TRBJ2-7; D is ambiguous. The CDR3 contains 12 residues. Germline CDR1 reads SQVTM; CDR2 reads ANQGSEA. Trimming stripped 0 bases from V and 6 bases from J, with 9 bases between.

V and J are TRBV4-3 and TRBJ2-5, with D perhaps given as TRBD1 or TRBD2 (6 bases each). The V gene's germline CDR1 is LGHNA and CDR2 YSLEER. The CDR3 totals 16 residues. Deletions cut 0 bases from V and 1 base from J, with 12 bases between. The CDR3 nucleotides are TGCGCCAGCAGCCAAGAAGGCCCGGGGGCCCAAGAGACCCAGTACTTC. Protein product: CASSQEGPGAQETQYF.

There are a few counts of this clonotype. This chain links TRBV5-1 with TRBJ2-7; the D gene is possibly TRBD1 (6 bases). The CDR3 spans 15 residues. CDR1 and CDR2 from the germline V gene are SGHRS and YFSETQ. Trimming removed 5 bases at V and 0 bases at J, with 15 bases between. The CDR3 loop reads CASRRAGESSYEQYF. As DNA, the CDR3 is TGCGCCAGCAGGAGGGCAGGGGAGAGCTCCTACGAGCAGTACTTC.

The V and J genes are TRBV28 and TRBJ1-2; no definite D call. Between the trimmed V and J ends, which lost 4 bases and 6 bases, there was a span of 15 bases. The germline V gene has CDR1 MDHEN and CDR2 SYDVKM. This CDR3 comprises 14 residues. The CDR3 DNA follows: TGTGCCAGCAGTTCATCCGGGCCCTTCGATGGCTACACCTTC. Protein product: CASSSSGPFDGYTF.

This sequence joins TRBV4-3 and TRBJ2-5, with D possibly being TRBD1 or TRBD2 (6 bases each). The ends were cut back, 4 bases at V and 5 bases at J, with 14 bases in the middle. Germline assignment: CDR1 LGHNA and CDR2 YSLEER. CDR3 length equals 14 residues. CDR3 amino acids: CASSRVEGGETQYF. The CDR3 bases are TGCGCCAGCAGCCGCGTAGAAGGGGGGGAGACCCAGTACTTC.

The rearrangement uses TRBV4-1 and TRBJ2-1; D ambiguous. Germline loops: CDR1 MGHRA, CDR2 YSYEKL. This CDR3 contains 15 residues. Trimming cost V 2 bases and J 5 bases, with 13 bases left between them. CDR3 in amino acids: CASSQIELIHNEQFF. CDR3 nucleotides: TGCGCCAGCAGCCAAATCGAGCTGATTCACAATGAGCAGTTCTTC.